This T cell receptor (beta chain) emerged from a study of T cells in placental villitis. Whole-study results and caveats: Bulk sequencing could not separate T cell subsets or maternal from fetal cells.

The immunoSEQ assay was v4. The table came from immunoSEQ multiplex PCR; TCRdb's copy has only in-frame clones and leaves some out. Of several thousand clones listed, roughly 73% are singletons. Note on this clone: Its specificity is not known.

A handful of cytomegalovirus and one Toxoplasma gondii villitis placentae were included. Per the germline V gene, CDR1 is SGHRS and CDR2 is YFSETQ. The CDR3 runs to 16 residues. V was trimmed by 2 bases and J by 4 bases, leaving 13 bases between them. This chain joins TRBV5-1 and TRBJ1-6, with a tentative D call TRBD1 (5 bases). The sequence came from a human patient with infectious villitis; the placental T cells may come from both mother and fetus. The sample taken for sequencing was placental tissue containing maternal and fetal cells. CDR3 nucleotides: TGCGCCAGCAGCTTTGGGGACCGGGGTTATAATTCACCCCTCCACTTT. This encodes CASSFGDRGYNSPLHF.